This TCR beta chain emerged from a study of T cells in Graves' hyperthyroidism and ophthalmopathy. Findings and limits, study-wide: Ophthalmopathy was told apart from stable hyperthyroidism by a 13 V-J model.

Germline V CDR1 and CDR2: MDHEN, SYDVKM. This CDR3 comprises 13 residues. The V and J ends lost 10 bases and 2 bases respectively, with 14 bases between them. Amplification yielded TCR beta CDR3 regions, with RNA transcripts as the source. The primer set for the first-round RT-PCR of the TCR CDR3 was HTBI. TCRdb reanalysed the multiplex PCR reads using MiXCR and keeps one entry per CDR3 protein. The data hold about 130,000 distinct CDR3 sequences, with about 20% observed a single time. This clonotype was observed many times. Its antigen is still unknown. Recently diagnosed hyperthyroidism of less than 2 months' duration affected patients aged 18 to 65.

What was sequenced was blood. This chain joins TRBV28 and TRBJ1-1; D ambiguous. This clonotype was sampled from a woman aged 50 to 60 with Graves' hyperthyroidism that later progressed to Graves' ophthalmopathy. The CDR3 region has the DNA TGTGCCACCCGATTTATGGGTAACACTGAAGCTTTCTTT. Amino acids: CATRFMGNTEAFF.